What follows are 4 T cell receptor beta chains derived from one specimen sequenced in a study of T cell responses to AZD1222 COVID-19 vaccine (dated by TCRdb to about 2021). Explained via the paper, the time point label denotes: baseline before first vaccination. Sample treatment or condition, as interpreted from the label and publication: meningococcal conjugate vaccine given as trial control. Library method: the immunoSEQ multiplex PCR assay. In TCRdb, the immuneACCESS table is reduced to in-frame sequences with V and J assigned. These tables do not hold every clone; where another copy was compared, an unresolved V gene accounts for under half, and the others remain unexplained. This sample gives about 90,000 clones in total; approximately 90% of them show up just once. The leading ten clones occupy approximately 5.2% of the sample. The sequencing used peripheral blood, collected on day 0 of MenACWY control vaccination. Receptor source: an adult in good health.

This clone was counted once. The chain has TRBV3-1 (or the pseudogene TRBV3-2) and TRBJ1-1; 7 bases agree with TRBD1. Germline V lookup: CDR1 LGHDT, CDR2 YNNKEL (reference sequence). This CDR3 is built from 15 residues. Losses at the gene ends were 4 bases for V and 4 bases for J; bases not matched to a gene: 9. This CDR3 is CASSPQGGQITEAFF. DNA of the CDR3: TGTGCCAGCAGCCCACAAGGGGGACAGATCACTGAAGCTTTCTTT.

J is TRBJ1-3 and V is TRBV7-9; TRBD1 agrees at 7 bases. Germline loops: CDR1 SEHNR, CDR2 FQNEAQ (reference sequence). The CDR3 is 18 amino acids. V lost 1 base and J lost 1; bases outside the gene matches: 10. CDR3: CASSLGLILGQSGNTIYF. The DNA of the CDR3 is TGTGCCAGCAGCTTAGGTTTGATATTGGGACAGTCTGGAAACACCATATATTTT.

The chain joins TRBV27 to TRBJ1-6; 10 bases map to TRBD1. Germline CDR1 is MNHEY and CDR2 is SMNVEV (reference sequence). The CDR3 sequence is 16 residues long. Trimming at V came to 6 bases and at J to 8 bases, leaving 10 bases not matched to a gene. CDR3 in amino acids: CASSFRRDRGDSPLHF. The CDR3 DNA reads TGTGCCAGCAGCTTCCGGAGGGACAGGGGCGATTCACCCCTCCACTTT.

The V gene is TRBV28, the J gene TRBJ1-1; D not certain. CDR3 length: 12 residues. V was shortened by 2 bases and J by 10 bases, with 11 bases between the two germline ends. CDR1 MDHEN and CDR2 SYDVKM come from the germline V gene. This CDR3 reads CASSLLSGRAFF. CDR3 DNA: TGTGCCAGCAGTTTACTTTCGGGGAGAGCTTTCTTT.